The 4 T cell receptor beta chains listed next were all sequenced from one sample in a study of cytomegalovirus exposure and HLA in healthy donors. PCR was performed using 60 Vbeta and 13 Jbeta primers. Profiled with immunoSEQ multiplex PCR; TCRdb holds only in-frame clones, not every one. The data contain about 120,000 clones, around 70% of them singletons. The sequencing sample was made of PBMCs. Receptor source: a male donor in good health and CMV-seronegative.

The V call is TRBV2, the J call TRBJ1-3, with D possibly matching TRBD1 (6 bases). CDR3 length: 14 residues. Germline values: CDR1 SNHLY, CDR2 FYNNEI. V was cut by 6 bases and J by 2 bases, with 11 bases left in between. CDR3 nucleotide sequence: TGTGCCAGCAGGGCTCAGGGGACTGGAAACACCATATATTTT. Encoded protein: CASRAQGTGNTIYF.

The genes are TRBV28 and TRBJ1-5, with TRBD1 matching over 7 bases. Looked up from germline, CDR1 is MDHEN and CDR2 is SYDVKM. The CDR3 length is 15 residues. With 8 bases clipped from V and 3 bases from J, the junction kept 10 bases outside the gene matches. CDR3 in amino acids: CASVASTGINQPQHF. CDR3 nucleotides: TGTGCCAGCGTAGCCTCGACAGGGATCAATCAGCCCCAGCATTTT.

The genes are TRBV7-2 and TRBJ2-6; tentatively, D is TRBD1 (6 bases). V lost 5 bases, J lost 1 base, and 21 bases lay in between. Germline loops: CDR1 SGHTA, CDR2 FQGNSA. The CDR3 spans 19 residues. The CDR3 is CASSQPGHRFSSGANVLTF. Written as DNA, the CDR3 is TGTGCCAGCAGCCAACCGGGACATAGGTTCTCATCTGGGGCCAACGTCCTGACTTTC.

V usage is TRBV28 and J usage is TRBJ1-1, with D possibly being TRBD1 (5 bases). The V gene lost 5 bases and the J gene lost 4 bases, with 17 bases spanning the gap. The germline V gene has CDR1 MDHEN and CDR2 SYDVKM. The CDR3 spans 15 residues. The CDR3 loop is CASSAIQEWGTEAFF. CDR3 sequence (DNA): TGTGCCAGCAGTGCAATACAGGAGTGGGGCACTGAAGCTTTCTTT.